The present T cell receptor (beta chain) was sequenced within a study of blood T cell repertoires in COVID-19. Libraries were prepared by immunoSEQ multiplex PCR; TCRdb keeps only in-frame clonotypes and omits some of them. The data show fewer than 250,000 clones, approximately 90% seen once. Germline CDR1 MNHEY, CDR2 SVGAGI. The CDR3 covers 13 residues. After removal of 5 bases from V and 2 bases from J, the junction contained 1 base not matched to a gene. The specimen sequenced was PBMCs or T cells enriched from blood (not recorded which). The chain couples TRBV6-5 to TRBJ2-7; TRBD1 aligns across 9 bases. The receptor's source is a woman between 25 and 40 years old with acute COVID-19. CDR3 sequence reads: CASSRTGAYEQYF. CDR3 coding DNA: TGTGCCAGCAGTAGGACAGGGGCCTACGAGCAGTACTTC.